These 10 T cell receptor beta chains were all obtained from the same sample, sequenced in a study of T cell repertoires in cytomegalovirus infection. These TCRs are of unknown antigen specificity. TCRdb ran MiXCR on the reads and lists one entry per CDR3 protein. The table shows approximately 100,000 distinct CDR3 sequences, with under 45% occurring only once. The sequenced sample was CD8+ T cells from cultured PBMCs, obtained from culture after CMV antigen stimulation. All receptors derive from a human donor in good health (CMV status not recorded). Some clones in this sample may be carry-over from other donors' samples.

V usage is TRBV25-1 and J usage is TRBJ2-5; D ambiguous. Trimming cost V 1 base and J 5 bases, with 2 bases left between them. The CDR3 totals 11 residues. Germline CDR1 and CDR2: MGHDK and SYGVNS. CDR3 DNA sequence: TGTGCCAGCAGTGAATGGGAGACCCAGTACTTC. This encodes CASSEWETQYF.

The rearrangement joins TRBV15 to TRBJ1-2, with unresolved D. Germline loops: CDR1 LNHNV, CDR2 YYDKDF (reference sequence). The CDR3 covers 16 residues. The V end lost 2 bases, the J end lost 4 bases, and 17 bases lay between the germline ends. CDR3 sequence: CATSRSSGPNFYGYTF. DNA for the CDR3: TGTGCCACCAGCAGATCCTCAGGACCAAATTTCTATGGCTACACCTTC. Filled out from reference TRBV15 and TRBJ1-2, the complete variable domain reads DAMVIQNPRYQVTQFGKPVTLSCSQTLNHNVMYWYQQKSSQAPKLLFHYYDKDFNNEADTPDNFQSRRPNTSFCFLDIRSPGLGDTAMYLCATSRSSGPNFYGYTFGSGTRLTVV.

The sample holds a few counts of this clonotype. This rearrangement joins TRBV4-1 to TRBJ1-5; TRBD1 matches 7 bases. Trimming took 3 bases from V and 2 from J; bases not matched to a gene: 7. The CDR3 spans 16 residues. Germline V CDR1 and CDR2: MGHRA, YSYEKL. This CDR3 reads CASSQSTGLGNQPQHF. The CDR3 coding sequence is TGCGCCAGCAGCCAGTCGACAGGGCTAGGCAATCAGCCCCAGCATTTT.

This chain uses TRBV6-2 or TRBV6-3 with TRBJ2-4; D is perhaps TRBD1 (6 bases). Germline values: CDR1 MNHEY, CDR2 SVGEGT. The CDR3 is made up of 16 amino acids. With 5 bases removed from V and 4 bases from J, the gap between germline ends came to 18 bases. The CDR3 DNA follows: TGTGCCAGCAGTCAATTCGGAGACAGGACTAAAAACATTCAGTACTTC. It specifies CASSQFGDRTKNIQYF.

This rearrangement joins TRBV24-1 to TRBJ1-2; 7 bases map to TRBD1. Germline V gives CDR1 KGHDR, CDR2 SFDVKD. J was trimmed by 7 bases and V by 2 bases; bases with no gene match: 3. The CDR3 has 13 amino acids. The CDR3, as DNA: TGTGCCACCAGTGATTCACGGACAGGTGGCTACACCTTC. This gives the protein CATSDSRTGGYTF.

The V call is TRBV7-6, the J call TRBJ2-6; unclear D gene. The CDR3 totals 16 residues. Per the germline V gene, CDR1 is SGHVS and CDR2 is FNYEAQ. V was shortened by 2 bases and J by 3 bases, with 11 bases between the two germline ends. This chain's CDR3 is CASSLIGELGANVLTF. The CDR3 nucleotides read TGTGCCAGCAGCTTAATTGGGGAACTTGGGGCCAACGTCCTGACTTTC.

The chain has TRBV4-1 and TRBJ2-1, with 7 bases identical to TRBD2. Germline V gene lookup returns CDR1 MGHRA and CDR2 YSYEKL. This CDR3 is built from 15 residues. V lost 2 bases and J lost 7; bases outside the gene matches: 8. The CDR3 spells CASSQQRGEKNEQFF. The CDR3 bases are TGCGCCAGCAGCCAACAGCGGGGTGAAAAGAATGAGCAGTTCTTC.

The chain combines TRBV30 with TRBJ1-6, with 9 bases that match TRBD1. Germline CDR1 reads GTSNPN; CDR2 reads SVGIG (reference sequence). This CDR3 has 13 residues. Trimming at V came to 3 bases and at J to 11 bases, leaving 5 bases not matched to a gene. CDR3 amino acids: CAWRGQGTTPLHF. DNA for the CDR3: TGTGCCTGGAGAGGACAGGGGACCACACCCCTCCACTTT. Combining the CDR3 with reference TRBV30 and TRBJ1-6 gives the whole variable domain SQTIHQWPATLVQPVGSPLSLECTVEGTSNPNLYWYRQAAGRGLQLLFYSVGIGQISSEVPQNLSASRPQDRQFILSSKKLLLSDSGFYLCAWRGQGTTPLHFGNGTRLTVT.

This sequence joins TRBV9 and TRBJ2-7; D is perhaps TRBD2 (6 bases). Looked up from germline, CDR1 is SGDLS and CDR2 is YYNGEE. V shed 0 bases and J shed 5 bases, with 15 bases lying between them. CDR3 length: 15 residues. CDR3 coding DNA: TGTGCCAGCAGCGTAGGGGCAGGGACTTTTGACGAGCAGTACTTC. It specifies CASSVGAGTFDEQYF.

This clonotype was observed a handful of times. The CDR3 DNA is TGTGCCAGCAGCTCGGGGTCAGGGGCCAACGTCCTGACTTTC. This translates into CASSSGSGANVLTF. The genes are TRBV7-3 and TRBJ2-6; D possibly corresponds to TRBD2 (5 bases). Between the trimmed V and J ends, which lost 4 bases and 4 bases, there was a span of 8 bases. CDR1 and CDR2 from the germline V gene are SGHTA and FQGTGA. CDR3 length equals 14 residues.